The T cell receptor (beta chain) under discussion was sequenced for a study of T cell responses to AZD1222 COVID-19 vaccine. Study results and caveats: Donors were mostly white British, more females; clonal diversity possibly underestimated.

This CDR3 spans 17 amino acids. The germline V and J ends were trimmed by 5 bases and 4 bases, with 24 bases remaining between them. With respect to this clone: Its antigen is unknown.

Sequenced by immunoSEQ multiplex PCR; TCRdb stores in-frame clones only, minus some. The sample comprises under 150,000 clones, approximately 85% of which are singletons, and 4.1% rests with the top ten. The sample in question was peripheral blood, obtained on day 0 of MenACWY control vaccination. V is TRBV23-1 and J is TRBJ2-7, with a weak D call TRBD2 (6 bases). TRBV23-1 is marked as an open reading frame, function uncertain. This sequence originates from an adult in good health. The chain's CDR3 is CASSSKVYVREEYEQYV. The CDR3 DNA follows: TGCGCCAGCAGTTCAAAAGTATATGTTAGGGAGGAATACGAGCAGTACGTC.